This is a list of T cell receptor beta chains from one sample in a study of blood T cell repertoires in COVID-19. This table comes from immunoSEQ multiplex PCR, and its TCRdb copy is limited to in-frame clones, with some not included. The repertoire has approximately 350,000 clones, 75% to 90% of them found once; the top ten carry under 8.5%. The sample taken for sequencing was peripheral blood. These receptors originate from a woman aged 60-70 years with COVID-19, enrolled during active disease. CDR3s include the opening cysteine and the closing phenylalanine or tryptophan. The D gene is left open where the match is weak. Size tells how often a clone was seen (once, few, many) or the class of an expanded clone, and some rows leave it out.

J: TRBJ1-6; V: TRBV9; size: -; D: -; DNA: TGTGCCAGCAGCGTATCGACGCGGACGCGGGCCAATTCACCCCTCCACTTT; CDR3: CASSVSTRTRANSPLHF
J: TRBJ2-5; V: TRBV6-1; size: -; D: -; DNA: TGTGCCAGCAGTGATGGACAGTCCCAAGAGACCCAGTACTTC; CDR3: CASSDGQSQETQYF
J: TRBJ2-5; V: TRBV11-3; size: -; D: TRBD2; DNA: TGTGCCACCCGAGGAAGCGGGGGGGCTGGGGAGACCCAGTACTTC; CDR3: CATRGSGGAGETQYF
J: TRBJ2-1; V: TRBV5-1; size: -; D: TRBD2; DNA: TGCGCCAGCAGCTTGGTCCTAGCGGGGGGGCTGAATGAGCAGTTCTTC; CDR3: CASSLVLAGGLNEQFF
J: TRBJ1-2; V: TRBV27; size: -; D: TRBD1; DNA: TGTGCCAGCAGTTCGGACAGGGGAGCGTCTGGCTACACCTTC; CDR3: CASSSDRGASGYTF
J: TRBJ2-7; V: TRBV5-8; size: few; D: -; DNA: TGTGCCAGCAGCTTTAGTCAAAACGCCGAGCAGTACTTC; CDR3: CASSFSQNAEQYF
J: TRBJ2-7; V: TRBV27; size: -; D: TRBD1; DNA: TGTGCCAGCCGACCACTCCGCGGACAGGGGGCCTACGAGCAGTACTTC; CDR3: CASRPLRGQGAYEQYF
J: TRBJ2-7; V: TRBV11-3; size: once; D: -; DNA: TGTGCCAGCAGCTTGCCGGGAAGCTCCTACGAGCAGTACTTC; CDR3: CASSLPGSSYEQYF
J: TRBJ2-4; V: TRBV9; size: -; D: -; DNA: TGTGCCAGCAGCGCCGGGGTCTTCAACACCCGGCGAGACATTCAGTACTTC; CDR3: CASSAGVFNTRRDIQYF
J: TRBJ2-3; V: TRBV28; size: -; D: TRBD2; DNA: TGTGCCAGCAGACGCGGGGGGAACACAGATACGCAGTATTTT; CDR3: CASRRGGNTDTQYF
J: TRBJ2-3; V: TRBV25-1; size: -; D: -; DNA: TGTGCCAGCAGTGACCTAAGATTTCCAGATACGCAGTATTTT; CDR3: CASSDLRFPDTQYF
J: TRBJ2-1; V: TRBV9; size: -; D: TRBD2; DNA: TGTGCCAGCAGCGTAAAAGCGGGGGGATCATCATACAATGAGCAGTTCTTC; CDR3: CASSVKAGGSSYNEQFF
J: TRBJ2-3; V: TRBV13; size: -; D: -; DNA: TGTGCCAGCAGCTTCGGGAGCACAGATACGCAGTATTTT; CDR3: CASSFGSTDTQYF
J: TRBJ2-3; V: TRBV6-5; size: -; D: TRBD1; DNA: TGTGCCAGCCGGGGGACAGGGACAGATACGCAGTATTTT; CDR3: CASRGTGTDTQYF
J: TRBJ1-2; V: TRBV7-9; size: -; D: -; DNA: TGTGCCAGCAGTCGGGACATGTCTAACTATGGCTACACCTTC; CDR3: CASSRDMSNYGYTF
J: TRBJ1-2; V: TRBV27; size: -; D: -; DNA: TGTGCCAGCAGTTTAACCTCCAGAATCGGCTACACCTTC; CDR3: CASSLTSRIGYTF
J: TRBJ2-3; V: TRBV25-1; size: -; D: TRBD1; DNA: TGTGCCAGCAGTGACCCAAGGGGGCCACGGGCGCAGTATTTT; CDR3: CASSDPRGPRAQYF
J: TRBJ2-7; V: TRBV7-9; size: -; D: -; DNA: TGTGCCAGCAGCATGCAGGGCCTCGAGCAGTACTTC; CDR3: CASSMQGLEQYF
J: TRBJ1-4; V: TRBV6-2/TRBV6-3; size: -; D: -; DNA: TGTGCCAGCAGTTACTCGAGAGTGGAAAAACTGTTTTTT; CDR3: CASSYSRVEKLFF
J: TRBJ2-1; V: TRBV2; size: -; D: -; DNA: TGTGCCACTACTAAAGATCTGTCTTACCGGGAGCAGTTCTTC; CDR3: CATTKDLSYREQFF
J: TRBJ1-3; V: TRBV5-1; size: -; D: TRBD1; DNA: TGCGCCAGCAGCTTGGATGGAGGACAGGGAACAAACACCATATATTTT; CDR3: CASSLDGGQGTNTIYF
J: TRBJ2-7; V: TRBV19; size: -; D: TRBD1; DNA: TGTGCCAGTAGTCCCAGGGACAGGGGGCACGAGCAGTACTTC; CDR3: CASSPRDRGHEQYF
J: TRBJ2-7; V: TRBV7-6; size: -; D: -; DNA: TGTGCCAGCAGCTTATCGGGACTGCCGACCCACGAGCAGTACTTC; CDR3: CASSLSGLPTHEQYF
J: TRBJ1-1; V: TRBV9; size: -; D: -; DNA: TGTGCCAGCAGCGTCGTTGGCGGCGGGAGAGGGAACACTGAAGCTTTCTTT; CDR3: CASSVVGGGRGNTEAFF
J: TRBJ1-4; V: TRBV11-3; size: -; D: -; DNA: TGTGCCAGCAGCCACGGGGGGGAAAATGAAAAACTGTTTTTT; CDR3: CASSHGGENEKLFF
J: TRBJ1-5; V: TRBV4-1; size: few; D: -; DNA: TGCGCCAGCAGCCAAGTTTTTAGTGAGGGGGTGGATCAGCCCCAGCATTTT; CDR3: CASSQVFSEGVDQPQHF
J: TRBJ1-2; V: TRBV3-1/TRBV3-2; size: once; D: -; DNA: TGTGCCAGCAGCCAAGTACAGGGAGATCCCTATGGCTACACCTTC; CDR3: CASSQVQGDPYGYTF
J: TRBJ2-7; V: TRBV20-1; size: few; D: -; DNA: TGCAGTGGGGGGGTTCTCTACGAGCAGTACTTC; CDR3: CSGGVLYEQYF
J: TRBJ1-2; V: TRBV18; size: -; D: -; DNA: TGTGCCAGCTCACCAGTACGACTGACTGGGTATGGCTACACCTTC; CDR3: CASSPVRLTGYGYTF
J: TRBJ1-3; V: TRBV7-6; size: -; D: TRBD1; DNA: TGTGCCAGCAGCTTAAGATGGGACAGCCAGTCTGGAAACACCATATATTTT; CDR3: CASSLRWDSQSGNTIYF
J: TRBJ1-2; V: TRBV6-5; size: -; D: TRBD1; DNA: TGTGCCAGCAGCGCACAGGGGGCAGGGGGCTACACCTTC; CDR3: CASSAQGAGGYTF
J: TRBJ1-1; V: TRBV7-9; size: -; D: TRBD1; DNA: TGTGCCAGCAGCTTAGGGACAGGGGACGCGAGGACTGAAGCTTTCTTT; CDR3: CASSLGTGDARTEAFF
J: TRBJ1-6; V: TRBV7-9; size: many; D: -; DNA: TGTGCCAGCAGCTTAGTAGGGGGGGCAGGATCACCCCTCCACTTT; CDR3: CASSLVGGAGSPLHF
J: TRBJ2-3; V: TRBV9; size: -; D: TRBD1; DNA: TGTGCCAGCAGCATCACAGGGGGTGGAGATACGCAGTATTTT; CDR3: CASSITGGGDTQYF
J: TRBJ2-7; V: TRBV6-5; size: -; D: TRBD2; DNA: TGTGCCAGCACCCCGACTAGCGGGAGCTCCTACGAGCAGTACTTC; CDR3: CASTPTSGSSYEQYF
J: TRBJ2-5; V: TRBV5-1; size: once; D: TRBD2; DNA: TGCGCCAGCAGGGATCTACTAGCGGGGGGCCCGTACCAAGAGACCCAGTACTTC; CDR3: CASRDLLAGGPYQETQYF
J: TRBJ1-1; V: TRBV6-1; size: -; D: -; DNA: TGTGCCAGCAGTGAAGGATGGAGAGGGTCTAACACTGAAGCTTTCTTT; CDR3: CASSEGWRGSNTEAFF
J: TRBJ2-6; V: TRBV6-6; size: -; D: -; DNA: TGTGCCAGCAGTTTGCCCTTCGGCTCTGGGGCCAACGTCCTGACTTTC; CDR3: CASSLPFGSGANVLTF
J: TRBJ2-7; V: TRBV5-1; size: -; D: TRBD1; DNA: TGCGCCAGCAGCTCGGACGGGACAGGGAGGCACGAGCAGTACTTC; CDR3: CASSSDGTGRHEQYF
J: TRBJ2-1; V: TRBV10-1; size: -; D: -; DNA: TGCGCCAGCAGTGAGTCCGTCGGGGGTGAGCAGTTCTTC; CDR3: CASSESVGGEQFF
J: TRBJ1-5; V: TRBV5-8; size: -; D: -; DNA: TGTGCCAGCAGCCCATGGGTCAGGCGGGATAGCAATCAGCCCCAGCATTTT; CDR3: CASSPWVRRDSNQPQHF
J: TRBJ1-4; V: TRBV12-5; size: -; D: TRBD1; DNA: TGTGCTAGTGGTTTGGGGACAGGGACTAATGAAAAACTGTTTTTT; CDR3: CASGLGTGTNEKLFF
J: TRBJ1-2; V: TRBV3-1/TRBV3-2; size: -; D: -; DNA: TGTGCCAGCAGTGTCGCAGGGGCTAGGGGCTACACCTTC; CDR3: CASSVAGARGYTF
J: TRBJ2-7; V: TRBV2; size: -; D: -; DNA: TGTGCCAGCAGTGACCGGGCAGGGGGGTACGAGCAGTACTTC; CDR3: CASSDRAGGYEQYF
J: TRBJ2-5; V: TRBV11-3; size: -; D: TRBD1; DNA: TGTGCCAGCAGCACCCAGACAGGGGGCGGAGAGACCCAGTACTTC; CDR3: CASSTQTGGGETQYF
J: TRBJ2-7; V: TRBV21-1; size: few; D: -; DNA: TGTGCCAGCAGCAAAGGGGCGCCACCAACCCCCCACGAGCAGTACTTC; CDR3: CASSKGAPPTPHEQYF